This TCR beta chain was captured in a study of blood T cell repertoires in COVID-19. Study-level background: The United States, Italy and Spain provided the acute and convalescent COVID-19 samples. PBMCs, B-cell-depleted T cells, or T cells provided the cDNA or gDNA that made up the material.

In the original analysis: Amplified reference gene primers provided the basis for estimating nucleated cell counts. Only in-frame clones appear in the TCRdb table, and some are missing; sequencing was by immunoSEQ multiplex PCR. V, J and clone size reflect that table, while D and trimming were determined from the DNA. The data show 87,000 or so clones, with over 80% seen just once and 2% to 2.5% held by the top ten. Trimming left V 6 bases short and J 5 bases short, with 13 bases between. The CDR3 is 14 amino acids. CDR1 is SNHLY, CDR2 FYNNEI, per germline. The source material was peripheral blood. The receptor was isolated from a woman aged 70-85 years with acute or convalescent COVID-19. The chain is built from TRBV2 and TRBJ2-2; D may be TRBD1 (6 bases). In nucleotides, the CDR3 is TGTGCCAGCAGGGAACAGGGCAGAACCGGGGAGCTGTTTTTT. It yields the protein CASREQGRTGELFF.